This T cell receptor (beta chain) was identified during a study of CD8 T cells in Susac syndrome (dated by TCRdb to between 2018 and 2021). For context, the study as a whole: Repertoire sequencing was used to test whether CD8+ T cell activation and differentiation in Susac syndrome was antigen driven. Here is what the overall study found, with its caveats: The study acknowledged that relatively few individuals were included in the TCR sequencing and HLA analysis.

Inclusive of the bounding cysteine and phenylalanine, the CDR3 is 14 residues long. The entry retains the CDR3 DNA only, 42 bases that are in frame from base 1. The germline V gene (reference sequence) gives CDR1 as SGHNT and CDR2 as YYREEE. The junction shows trimming of 4 bases on V and 6 bases on J, and the gene matches do not reach 5 bases of it. High-throughput TCR beta sequencing profiled peripheral blood CD8+ and CD4+ T cells from healthy donors, Susac syndrome patients and multiple sclerosis patients. The healthy donors served as controls matched for age and sex. Bulk CD8+ and CD4+ T cells were purified magnetically by negative isolation, whereas CD8+ TEMRA cells were enriched by FACS. Blood was collected in EDTA tubes and processed within 24 hours, with PBMCs isolated through density gradient centrifugation. PBMCs intended for TCR sequencing were cryopreserved in liquid nitrogen and were subsequently thawed in a 37 degrees C water bath. Purity of sorted or isolated CD4+, CD8+ and CD8+ TEMRA cells was at least 90%.

RNA was extracted with the RNeasy kit and about 0.45 to 1 ug was reverse transcribed using random hexamers. The immunoSEQ multiplex PCR assay, which covers 54 Vbeta and 13 Jbeta segments, was used to amplify TCR beta CDR3 regions. Bias from PCR amplification was corrected by using a synthetic template baseline for primer optimization and for computational correction. Per the source publication's procedure: Reads were annotated to V, D and J genes per IMGT and analyzed with immunoSEQ Analyzer, keeping only productive sequences. Clonality was computed as one minus Shannon entropy normalized by log2 of the number of productive unique sequences. Public and private clones were assessed among the 100 most prevalent clones of each patient and control. Susac-specific clones were defined as absent from healthy and MS cohorts, some 1,000 published viral clones and other ImmuneACCESS disease sequences. TCRdb ran its own pipeline on the public reads, namely fastp trimming at Q25 and MiXCR clone calling, and kept in-frame beta chains. CDR3 protein sequences are deduplicated, and each keeps its most common genes and DNA. The V and J calls, along with clone size, are taken from TCRdb and not from the paper's own processing. Present in this sample are about 120,000 distinct CDR3 sequences, 85% to 95% of which were seen just once. 0.098% of the sample belongs to the ten largest clones.

In the case of this clonotype: Its binding antigen is unknown. Per-base qualities were not stored, and no clone one base away is much larger.

This clonotype was sampled from a human donor in good health. The chain was built from TRBV5-4 and TRBJ2-1, with 9 bases in between that match TRBD1. The sample was CD4+ T cells from PBMCs. The CDR3 here reads CASSRDRDVNEQFF. The bases read TGTGCCAGCAGCAGGGACAGGGACGTCAATGAGCAGTTCTTC.